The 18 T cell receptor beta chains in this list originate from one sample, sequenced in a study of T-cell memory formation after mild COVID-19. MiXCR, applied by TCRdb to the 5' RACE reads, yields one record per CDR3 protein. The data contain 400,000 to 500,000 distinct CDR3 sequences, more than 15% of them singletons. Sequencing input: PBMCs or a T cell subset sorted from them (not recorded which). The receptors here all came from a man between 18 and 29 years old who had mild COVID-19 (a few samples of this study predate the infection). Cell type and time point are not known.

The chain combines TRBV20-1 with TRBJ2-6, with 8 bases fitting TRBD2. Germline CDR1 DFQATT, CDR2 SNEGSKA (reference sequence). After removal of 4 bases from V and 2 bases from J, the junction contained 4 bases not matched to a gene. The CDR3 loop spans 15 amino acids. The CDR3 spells CSAKRGRTGANVLTF. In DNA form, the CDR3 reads TGCAGTGCTAAGCGGGGGCGCACTGGGGCCAACGTCCTGACTTTC.

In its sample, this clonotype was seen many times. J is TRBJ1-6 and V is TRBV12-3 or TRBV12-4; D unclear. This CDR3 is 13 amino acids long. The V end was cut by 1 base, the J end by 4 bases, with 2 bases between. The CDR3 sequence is CASSLEYNSPLHF. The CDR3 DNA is TGTGCCAGCAGTTTAGAGTATAATTCACCCCTCCACTTT.

CDR3 amino acids: CASSFKGGGIYEQYF. The CDR3 nucleotides read TGTGCCAGCAGTTTCAAAGGCGGGGGTATCTACGAGCAGTACTTC. The V call is TRBV12-3 or TRBV12-4, the J call TRBJ2-7, with 7 bases identical to TRBD2. J gave up 3 bases and V 3 bases, and 8 bases lay outside the gene matches. This CDR3 has 15 residues.

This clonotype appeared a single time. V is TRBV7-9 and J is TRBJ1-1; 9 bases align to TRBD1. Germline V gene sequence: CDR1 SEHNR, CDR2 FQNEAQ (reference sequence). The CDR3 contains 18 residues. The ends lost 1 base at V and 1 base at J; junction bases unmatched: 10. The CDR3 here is CASSLEPGTGIRNTEAFF. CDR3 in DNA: TGTGCCAGCAGCTTAGAACCCGGGACAGGGATCCGGAACACTGAAGCTTTCTTT. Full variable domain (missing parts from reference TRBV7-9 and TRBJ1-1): DTGVSQNPRHKITKRGQNVTFRCDPISEHNRLYWYRQTLGQGPEFLTYFQNEAQLEKSRLLSDRFSAERPKGSFSTLEIQRTEQGDSAMYLCASSLEPGTGIRNTEAFFGQGTRLTVV.

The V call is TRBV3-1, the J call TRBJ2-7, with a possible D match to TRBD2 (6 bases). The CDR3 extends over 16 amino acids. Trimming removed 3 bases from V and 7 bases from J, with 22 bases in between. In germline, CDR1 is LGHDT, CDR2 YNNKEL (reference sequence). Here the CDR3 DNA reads TGTGCCAGCAGCCATAACCAACAGGACTACGAAGGGGAGCAGTACTTC. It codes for CASSHNQQDYEGEQYF.

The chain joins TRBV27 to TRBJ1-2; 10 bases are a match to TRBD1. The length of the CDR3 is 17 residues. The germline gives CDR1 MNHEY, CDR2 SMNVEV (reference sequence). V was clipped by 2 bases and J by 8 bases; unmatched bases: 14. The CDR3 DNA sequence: TGTGCCAGCAGTTTACCGGCCTGGTCGACAGGGGGCTGGGGCTACACCTTC. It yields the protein CASSLPAWSTGGWGYTF.

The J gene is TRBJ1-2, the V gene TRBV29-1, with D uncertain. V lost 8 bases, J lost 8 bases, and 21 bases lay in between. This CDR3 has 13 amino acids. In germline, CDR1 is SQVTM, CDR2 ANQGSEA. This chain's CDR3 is CSTSPGPGGGYTF. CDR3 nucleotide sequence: TGCAGCACATCTCCGGGCCCCGGTGGCGGCTACACCTTC.

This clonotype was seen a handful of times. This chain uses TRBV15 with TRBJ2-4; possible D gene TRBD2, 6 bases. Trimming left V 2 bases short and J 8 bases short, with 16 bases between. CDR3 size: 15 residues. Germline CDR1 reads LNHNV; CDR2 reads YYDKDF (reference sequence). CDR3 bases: TGTGCCACCAGCAGATTGGGACTTTACGGGGACATTCAGTACTTC. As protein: CATSRLGLYGDIQYF. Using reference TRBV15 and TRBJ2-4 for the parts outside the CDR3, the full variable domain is DAMVIQNPRYQVTQFGKPVTLSCSQTLNHNVMYWYQQKSSQAPKLLFHYYDKDFNNEADTPDNFQSRRPNTSFCFLDIRSPGLGDTAMYLCATSRLGLYGDIQYFGAGTRLSVL.

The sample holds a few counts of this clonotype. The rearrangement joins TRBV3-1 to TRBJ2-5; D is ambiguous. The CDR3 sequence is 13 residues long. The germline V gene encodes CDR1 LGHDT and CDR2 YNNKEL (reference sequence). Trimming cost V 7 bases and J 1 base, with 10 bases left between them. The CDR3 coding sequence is TGTGCCAGCAAGGTGCTGATCCAAGAGACCCAGTACTTC. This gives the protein CASKVLIQETQYF.

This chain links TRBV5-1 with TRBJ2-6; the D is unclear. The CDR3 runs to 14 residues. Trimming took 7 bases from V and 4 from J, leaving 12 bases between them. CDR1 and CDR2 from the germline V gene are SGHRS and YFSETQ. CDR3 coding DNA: TGCGCCAGCGCCTCAGAGAGAGGGGCCAACGTCCTGACTTTC. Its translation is CASASERGANVLTF.

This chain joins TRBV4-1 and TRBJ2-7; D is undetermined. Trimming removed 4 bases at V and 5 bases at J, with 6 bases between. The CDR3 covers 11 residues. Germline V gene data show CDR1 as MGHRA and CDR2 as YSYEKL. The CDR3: CASSRRDEQYF. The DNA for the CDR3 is TGCGCCAGCAGCCGGAGAGACGAGCAGTACTTC.

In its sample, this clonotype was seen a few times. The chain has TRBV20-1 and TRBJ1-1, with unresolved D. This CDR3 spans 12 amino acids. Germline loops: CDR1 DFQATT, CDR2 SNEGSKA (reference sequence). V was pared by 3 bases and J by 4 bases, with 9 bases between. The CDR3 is CSASEDLTEAFF. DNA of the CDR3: TGCAGTGCTAGTGAGGACCTCACTGAAGCTTTCTTT.

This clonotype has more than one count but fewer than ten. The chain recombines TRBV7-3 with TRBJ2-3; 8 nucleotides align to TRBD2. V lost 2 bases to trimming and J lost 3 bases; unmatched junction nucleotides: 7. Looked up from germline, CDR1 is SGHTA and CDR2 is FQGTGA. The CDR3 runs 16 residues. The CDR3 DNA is TGTGCCAGCAGCTTACGGGTAGCGGGGAGTACAGATACGCAGTATTTT. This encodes CASSLRVAGSTDTQYF.

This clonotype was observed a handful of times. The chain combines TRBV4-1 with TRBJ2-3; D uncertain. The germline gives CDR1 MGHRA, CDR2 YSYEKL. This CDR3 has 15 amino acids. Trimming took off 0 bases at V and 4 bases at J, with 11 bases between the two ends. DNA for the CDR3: TGCGCCAGCAGCCAAGAGGCTAGGACGGCAGATACGCAGTATTTT. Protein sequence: CASSQEARTADTQYF.

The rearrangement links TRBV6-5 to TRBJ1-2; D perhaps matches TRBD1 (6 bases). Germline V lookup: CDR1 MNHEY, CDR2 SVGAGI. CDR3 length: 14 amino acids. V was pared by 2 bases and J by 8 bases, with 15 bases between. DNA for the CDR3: TGTGCCAGCAGTTACGTCGAAGGGGGAGAGGGCTACACCTTC. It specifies CASSYVEGGEGYTF.

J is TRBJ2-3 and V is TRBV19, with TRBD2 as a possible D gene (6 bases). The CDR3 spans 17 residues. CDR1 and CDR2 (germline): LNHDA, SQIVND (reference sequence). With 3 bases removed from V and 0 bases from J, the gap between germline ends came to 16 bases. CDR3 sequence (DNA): TGTGCCAGTAGTATCGTGGGCAGGGCGGGAAGCACAGATACGCAGTATTTT. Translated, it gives CASSIVGRAGSTDTQYF.

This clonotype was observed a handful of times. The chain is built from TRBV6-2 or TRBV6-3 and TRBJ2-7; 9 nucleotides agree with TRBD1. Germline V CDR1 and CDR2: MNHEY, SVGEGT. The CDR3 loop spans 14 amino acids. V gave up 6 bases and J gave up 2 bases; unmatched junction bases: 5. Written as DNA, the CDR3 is TGTGCCAGCAGACCCGGGACAGGGACCTACGAGCAGTACGTC. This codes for CASRPGTGTYEQYV.

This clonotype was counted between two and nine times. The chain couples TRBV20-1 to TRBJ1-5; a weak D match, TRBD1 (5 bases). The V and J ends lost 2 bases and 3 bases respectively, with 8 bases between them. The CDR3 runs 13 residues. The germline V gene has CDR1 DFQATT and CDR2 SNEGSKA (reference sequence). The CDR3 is CSARRGLNQPQHF. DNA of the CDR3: TGCAGTGCTAGACGGGGCCTCAATCAGCCCCAGCATTTT.